Below, 23 T cell receptor beta chains from the same sample are listed, as sequenced in a study of cytomegalovirus exposure and HLA in healthy donors. Only in-frame clones appear in the TCRdb table, and some are missing; sequencing was by immunoSEQ multiplex PCR. The sample has around 250,000 clones, 85% to 90% seen once. Input material: PBMCs. These TCRs come from a woman between 18 and 29 years old in good health and CMV-seronegative.

The chain couples TRBV2 to TRBJ2-3, with 11 bases fitting TRBD2. V dropped 8 bases and J dropped 6; count of bases not matched to a gene: 4. The CDR3 is 13 amino acids. Germline CDR1 reads SNHLY; CDR2 reads FYNNEI. For the CDR3, the DNA is TGTGCCAGCTCTAGCGGGGGGCCGGATACGCAGTATTTT. This codes for CASSSGGPDTQYF.

The genes are TRBV18 and TRBJ2-2; D possibly corresponds to TRBD1 (5 bases). Trimming took 1 base from V and 6 from J, leaving 15 bases between them. The germline V gene has CDR1 KGHSH and CDR2 LQKENI. The CDR3 is made up of 16 amino acids. The CDR3 here is CASSPRQGTIAGELFF. CDR3 nucleotides: TGTGCCAGCTCACCACGGCAGGGCACAATAGCCGGGGAGCTGTTTTTT.

This clone has only one observation. The rearrangement links TRBV27 to TRBJ2-1; a possible D gene is TRBD2 (7 bases). This CDR3 is built from 17 residues. V was shortened by 2 bases and J by 5 bases, with 19 bases between the two germline ends. The V gene's germline CDR1 is MNHEY and CDR2 SMNVEV (reference sequence). The DNA of the CDR3 is TGTGCCAGCAGTTTACCGGGGACGGGGGGCGGTCACAATGAGCAGTTCTTC. Protein: CASSLPGTGGGHNEQFF.

This chain connects TRBV4-3 to TRBJ1-6, with TRBD1 matching over 10 bases. V dropped 7 bases and J dropped 9; count of bases not matched to a gene: 6. The CDR3 is 14 amino acids. CDR1 and CDR2 (germline): LGHNA, YSLEER. CDR3 loop: CASNWGQGSSPLHF. The DNA for the CDR3 is TGCGCCAGCAACTGGGGACAGGGGAGTTCACCCCTCCACTTT.

V usage is TRBV5-3 and J usage is TRBJ2-7, with 7 bases matching TRBD1. TRBV5-3 falls under the ORF class, with uncertain function. The CDR3 has 13 amino acids. V was pared by 4 bases and J by 1 base, with 2 bases of the junction left unmatched. This CDR3 reads CARSVGQSYEQYF. CDR3 nucleotides: TGTGCCAGAAGCGTGGGACAGTCCTACGAGCAGTACTTC.

This sequence joins TRBV6-5 and TRBJ2-7; 7 bases fit TRBD2. This CDR3 contains 15 residues. Germline-derived CDR1 and CDR2 are MNHEY and SVGAGI. Trimming cost V 6 bases and J 0 bases; bases outside gene matches: 8. DNA of the CDR3: TGTGCCAGCAGGGACCCCCGGGACTACTCCTACGAGCAGTACTTC. This gives the protein CASRDPRDYSYEQYF.

The gene calls are TRBV11-2 and TRBJ2-1; tentative D call: TRBD2 (6 bases). The CDR3 is 17 residues long. V dropped 3 bases and J dropped 0 bases, with 15 bases sitting between them. Per germline, CDR1 SGHAT and CDR2 FQNNGV. CDR3 bases: TGTGCCAGCAGCTTCCGGGGGTTTAGATCCTCCTACAATGAGCAGTTCTTC. It specifies CASSFRGFRSSYNEQFF.

The sample holds one count of this clone. The gene calls are TRBV19 and TRBJ1-6, with 9 bases lining up with TRBD1. Germline-derived CDR1 and CDR2 are LNHDA and SQIVND (reference sequence). The CDR3 consists of 13 residues. V lost 6 bases to trimming and J lost 14 bases; unmatched junction nucleotides: 8. In DNA form, the CDR3 reads TGTGCCAGTAGGGGACAGGGTGGGAAGGCCCTCCACTTT. Amino acid sequence: CASRGQGGKALHF.

The chain combines TRBV5-1 with TRBJ1-1, with a weak D call TRBD1 (5 bases). Trimming removed 2 bases at V and 0 bases at J, with 8 bases between. CDR1 and CDR2 (germline): SGHRS, YFSETQ. The CDR3 loop spans 14 amino acids. This chain's CDR3 is CASSLNRLNTEAFF. The DNA for the CDR3 is TGCGCCAGCAGCTTAAACAGGTTGAACACTGAAGCTTTCTTT.

The chain joins TRBV7-9 to TRBJ2-5, with 7 bases identical to TRBD1. CDR1 and CDR2 (germline): SEHNR, FQNEAQ (reference sequence). V was clipped by 2 bases and J by 5 bases; unmatched bases: 2. The CDR3 has 13 residues. The CDR3 coding sequence is TGTGCCAGCAGCTTACTCAGGGGGGAGACCCAGTACTTC. As protein: CASSLLRGETQYF.

The chain links TRBV25-1 to TRBJ2-5; 9 bases are shared with TRBD1. The V gene end was trimmed by 8 bases and the J gene end by 5 bases; junction bases not matched to a gene: 9. The CDR3 sequence is 14 residues long. Per the germline V gene, CDR1 is MGHDK and CDR2 is SYGVNS. CDR3 in DNA: TGTGCCAGCGACGCCACAGGGGGCGGGGAGACCCAGTACTTC. Its protein is CASDATGGGETQYF.

The gene calls are TRBV23-1 and TRBJ2-5; 7 bases map to TRBD1. TRBV23-1 is treated as an ORF (open reading frame) with a function not yet certain. The CDR3 is made up of 18 amino acids. V lost 2 bases, J lost 0 bases, and 12 bases stayed unmatched. CDR3 sequence: CASSQAPDRILYQETQYF. The DNA for the CDR3 is TGCGCCAGCAGTCAAGCTCCGGACAGGATACTGTACCAAGAGACCCAGTACTTC.

This clone occurred a few times. This chain connects TRBV7-9 to TRBJ1-1, with D maybe TRBD1 (6 bases). The CDR3 contains 14 residues. Trimming removed 2 bases at V and 1 base at J, with 8 bases between. Germline lookup yields CDR1 SEHNR and CDR2 FQNEAQ (reference sequence). The DNA for the CDR3 is TGTGCCAGCAGCTTAACAGGGTCGAACACTGAAGCTTTCTTT. This encodes CASSLTGSNTEAFF.

The J gene is TRBJ1-5, the V gene TRBV6-5, with D unclear. The CDR3 covers 15 residues. Germline V gene lookup returns CDR1 MNHEY and CDR2 SVGAGI. The ends were cut back, 7 bases at V and 1 base at J, with 14 bases in the middle. The CDR3 loop reads CASTLSSGSNQPQHF. The CDR3 nucleotides are TGTGCCAGCACCCTATCGTCCGGGAGCAATCAGCCCCAGCATTTT.

The chain is built from TRBV29-1 and TRBJ2-2; perhaps TRBD2 as D (6 bases). Germline V lookup: CDR1 SQVTM, CDR2 ANQGSEA. The V and J ends lost 7 bases and 0 bases respectively, with 12 bases between them. This CDR3 contains 14 residues. The CDR3 sequence: CSALTSSNTGELFF. The DNA of the CDR3 is TGCAGCGCCTTAACTAGCTCGAACACCGGGGAGCTGTTTTTT.

The genes are TRBV7-2 and TRBJ1-1; 7 bases match TRBD1. Per germline, CDR1 SGHTA and CDR2 FQGNSA. The CDR3 totals 15 residues. The ends lost 4 bases at V and 1 base at J; junction bases unmatched: 6. CDR3 sequence reads: CASSYRQGGNTEAFF. CDR3 DNA: TGTGCCAGCAGCTACAGACAGGGCGGGAACACTGAAGCTTTCTTT.

This chain joins TRBV28 and TRBJ2-1, with 12 bases aligning to TRBD2. Losses at the gene ends were 5 bases for V and 10 bases for J; bases not matched to a gene: 9. Germline CDR1 is MDHEN and CDR2 is SYDVKM. CDR3 length equals 15 residues. The CDR3 DNA reads as TGTGCCAGCAGTAGCCTAGCGGGGGGGCCAAAAGAGCAGTTCTTC. This sequence encodes CASSSLAGGPKEQFF.

The V gene is TRBV6-6, the J gene TRBJ2-2; D may be TRBD1 (5 bases). The germline CDR1 and CDR2 sequences are MNHNY and SVGAGI (reference sequence). The ends were cut back, 5 bases at V and 6 bases at J, with 16 bases in the middle. The CDR3 is 15 residues long. The CDR3 nucleotides read TGTGCCAGCAGTAGCCAGGGAAGTTTGGCCGGGGAGCTGTTTTTT. Protein product: CASSSQGSLAGELFF.

This chain connects TRBV6-1 to TRBJ1-4; D may be TRBD1 (6 bases). This CDR3 comprises 16 residues. CDR1 MNHNS and CDR2 SASEGT come from the germline V gene. V lost 4 bases, J lost 0 bases, and 12 bases lay in between. The CDR3 DNA reads TGTGCCAGCAGTGTAGCTACAGGGACAACTAATGAAAAACTGTTTTTT. The encoded protein is CASSVATGTTNEKLFF.

The V call is TRBV4-3, the J call TRBJ1-2; 7 bases are shared with TRBD1. J gave up 3 bases and V 5 bases, and 12 bases lay outside the gene matches. The CDR3 consists of 16 residues. Germline V gives CDR1 LGHNA, CDR2 YSLEER. The chain's CDR3 is CASSVAQGELYYGYTF. DNA of the CDR3: TGCGCCAGCAGCGTAGCCCAGGGGGAGCTATACTATGGCTACACCTTC.

The rearrangement links TRBV6-6 to TRBJ2-7, with D possibly being TRBD2 (6 bases). V was trimmed by 4 bases and J by 0 bases, leaving 10 bases between them. Germline CDR1 is MNHNY and CDR2 is SVGAGI (reference sequence). The CDR3 consists of 14 residues. CDR3 protein: CASSWDWSSYEQYV. CDR3 DNA sequence: TGTGCCAGCAGTTGGGACTGGAGCTCCTACGAGCAGTACGTC.

This clone was seen a few times. The CDR3 spells CASNHRGTNYGYTF. The DNA of the CDR3 is TGTGCCAGCAACCACAGGGGGACGAACTATGGCTACACCTTC. The V and J genes are TRBV6-5 and TRBJ1-2, with 8 bases identical to TRBD1. J lost 2 bases, V lost 7 bases, and 6 bases had no gene match. Germline lookup yields CDR1 MNHEY and CDR2 SVGAGI. The CDR3 totals 14 residues.

This chain connects TRBV28 to TRBJ2-3; unclear D gene. V was clipped by 5 bases and J by 6 bases, with 12 bases between them. From germline, CDR1 is MDHEN and CDR2 SYDVKM. This CDR3 spans 13 amino acids. DNA of the CDR3: TGTGCCAGCAGTCCGGCATCCAGGGATACGCAGTATTTT. Its protein is CASSPASRDTQYF.